A selection of T cell receptor beta chains follows, all from one sample in a study of T cells in Graves' hyperthyroidism and ophthalmopathy. TCRdb independently ran MiXCR on the multiplex PCR reads; one entry per CDR3 protein. In the table there are over 200,000 distinct CDR3 sequences, roughly 15% of which are singletons. Sequenced material: blood. The receptors originated from a woman between 40 and 50 years old with Graves' hyperthyroidism that later progressed to Graves' ophthalmopathy. The CDR3 runs from the conserved cysteine through the conserved F or W. D genes are given only for firm matches. Clone size is given for some rows only: seen once, a few or many times, or a class if the clone is expanded.

J	D	size	V	DNA	CDR3
TRBJ2-5	NA	NA	TRBV9	TGTGCCAGCAGCGTAGCCCCTTCTAGTGGGGAGACCCAGTACTTC	CASSVAPSSGETQYF
TRBJ2-5	NA	many	TRBV6-2/TRBV6-3	TGTGCCAGCAGTTACAGCGGACGAGAGACCCAGTACTTC	CASSYSGRETQYF
TRBJ1-6	NA	many	TRBV11-2	TGTGCCAGCAGCTTAAGTCAGCCCTATAATTCACCCCTCCACTTT	CASSLSQPYNSPLHF
TRBJ2-5	NA	many	TRBV7-9	TGTGCCAGCAGCTTGGGTGGGGGAGAGACCCAGTACTTC	CASSLGGGETQYF
TRBJ2-1	TRBD2	NA	TRBV12-3/TRBV12-4	TGTGCCAGCAGGGAAGCTAGCGGGAGGGCCTCCTACAATGAGCAGTTCTTC	CASREASGRASYNEQFF
TRBJ2-7	NA	few	TRBV5-1	TGCGCCAGCAGAGGAGCCTCCTACGAGCAGTACTTC	CASRGASYEQYF
TRBJ2-2	NA	few	TRBV24-1	TGTGCCACCAGTGATTTGCAGGGGAACACCGGGGAGCTGTTTTTT	CATSDLQGNTGELFF
TRBJ2-7	TRBD1	many	TRBV13	TGTGCCAGCAGCTTACCCCTAGGACAGGGCAGGGAGCAGTACTTC	CASSLPLGQGREQYF
TRBJ1-1	NA	many	TRBV19	TGTGCCAGTAGTCCCCATCCCACTGACATGAACACTGAAGCTTTCTTT	CASSPHPTDMNTEAFF
TRBJ1-1	NA	many	TRBV7-9	TGTGCCAGCAGCTTAGGACAAAGGAACACTGAAGCTTTCTTT	CASSLGQRNTEAFF
TRBJ1-6	NA	NA	TRBV2	TGTGCCAGCAGTGAAGTGACTTCACCCCTCCACTTT	CASSEVTSPLHF
TRBJ1-2	NA	many	TRBV25-1	TGTGCCAGCAGTGAGCACCGCATAGGGGGCTACACCTTC	CASSEHRIGGYTF
TRBJ1-1	NA	many	TRBV5-6	TGTGCCAGCAGCTTTCACGGGTTGACTGAAGCTTTCTTT	CASSFHGLTEAFF
TRBJ2-3	TRBD2	many	TRBV10-3	TGTGCCATCAGTGAATTGGCTAGCGGGAGGAGGAGCACAGATACGCAGTATTTT	CAISELASGRRSTDTQYF
TRBJ2-3	TRBD2	NA	TRBV7-2	TGTGCCAGCAGCCGATATAGCGGGAGCCTCACAGATACGCAGTATTTT	CASSRYSGSLTDTQYF
TRBJ1-5	NA	many	TRBV5-1	TGCGCCAGCAGCTTGGCCGGGCAGGACCATCAGCCCCAGCATTTT	CASSLAGQDHQPQHF
TRBJ1-2	NA	NA	TRBV5-5	TGTGCCAGCAGCTGGCCTGGAGGGGCTGATGGCTACACCTTC	CASSWPGGADGYTF
TRBJ2-1	TRBD2	many	TRBV12-3/TRBV12-4	TGTGCCAGCAGTCCCCCCAAGGCGGGAGGACGGGATGAGCAGTTCTTC	CASSPPKAGGRDEQFF
TRBJ1-2	TRBD1	many	TRBV7-8	TGTGCCAGCAGCTTTGGAGGGGGCAAGAGCTACACCTTC	CASSFGGGKSYTF
TRBJ2-4	NA	many	TRBV9	TGTGCCAGCAGCGCCACCATAGCCAAAAACATTCAGTACTTC	CASSATIAKNIQYF
TRBJ2-1	NA	NA	TRBV14	TGTGCCAGCAGCCGAGTACAGGGCTCCTACAATGAGCAGTTCTTC	CASSRVQGSYNEQFF
TRBJ2-2	TRBD2	many	TRBV2	TGTGCCAGCAGCGGACCGGGACTAGCGAACACCGGGGAGCTGTTTTTT	CASSGPGLANTGELFF
TRBJ2-3	NA	NA	TRBV20-1	TGCAGTGCTAGACGAGGGAGGAGCACAGATACGCAGTATTTT	CSARRGRSTDTQYF